Listed here are 8 T cell receptor beta chains from one sample, sequenced in a study of PD-L1 blockade in urothelial cancer. The repertoire was sequenced with immunoSEQ multiplex PCR; TCRdb's copy has only in-frame clones and lacks some. The sample consists of more than 45,000 clones, about 91% of them appearing once. Sequenced here: PBMCs, sampled around atezolizumab (anti-PD-L1) treatment. All receptors derive from a man older than 75 with urothelial cancer.

This chain uses TRBV29-1 with TRBJ2-3, with D maybe TRBD2 (6 bases). Germline CDR1 reads SQVTM; CDR2 reads ANQGSEA. V was shortened by 6 bases and J by 2 bases, with 15 bases between the two germline ends. The CDR3 extends over 14 amino acids. Written as DNA, the CDR3 is TGCAGCGTGGCCTCCGGCGGGGTCACAGATACGCAGTATTTT. It yields the protein CSVASGGVTDTQYF.

The CDR3 is CATSRDGRPNTGELFF. In DNA, the CDR3 is TGTGCCACCAGCAGAGACGGGAGGCCCAACACCGGGGAGCTGTTTTTT. V gene TRBV15 combines with J gene TRBJ2-2, with 7 bases lining up with TRBD2. Germline V lookup: CDR1 LNHNV, CDR2 YYDKDF (reference sequence). Losses at the gene ends were 0 bases for V and 2 bases for J; bases not matched to a gene: 3. The CDR3 runs to 16 residues.

The V call is TRBV18, the J call TRBJ1-2, with a possible D match to TRBD1 (6 bases). The CDR3 is 13 amino acids. Per germline, CDR1 KGHSH and CDR2 LQKENI. The germline V and J ends were trimmed by 6 bases and 4 bases, with 12 bases remaining between them. The CDR3, as DNA: TGTGCCAGCTCGTCAGGACAGATCTATGGCTACACCTTC. Protein product: CASSSGQIYGYTF.

This rearrangement joins TRBV14 to TRBJ2-6; no clear D. Trimming pared 5 bases from V and 0 bases from J, leaving 5 bases between. CDR1 is SGHDN, CDR2 FVKESK, per germline. This CDR3 has 14 residues. Written as DNA, the CDR3 is TGTGCCAGCAGCTCTAGCTCTGGGGCCAACGTCCTGACTTTC. Translating gives CASSSSSGANVLTF. Full variable domain (missing parts from reference TRBV14 and TRBJ2-6): EAGVTQFPSHSVIEKGQTVTLRCDPISGHDNLYWYRRVMGKEIKFLLHFVKESKQDESGMPNNRFLAERTGGTYSTLKVQPAELEDSGVYFCASSSSSGANVLTFGAGSRLTVL.

The chain has TRBV11-2 and TRBJ1-1; 7 nucleotides align to TRBD1. Trimming at V came to 6 bases and at J to 4 bases, leaving 8 bases not matched to a gene. Germline assignment: CDR1 SGHAT and CDR2 FQNNGV. The CDR3 loop spans 14 amino acids. CDR3 amino acids: CASRLGQLGTEAFF. CDR3 DNA: TGTGCCAGCAGGCTGGGACAGCTTGGCACTGAAGCTTTCTTT.

The V and J genes are TRBV18 and TRBJ2-7, with 15 bases lining up with TRBD2. Germline loops: CDR1 KGHSH, CDR2 LQKENI. J gave up 0 bases and V 6 bases, and 9 bases lay outside the gene matches. The CDR3 length is 18 residues. CDR3 DNA sequence: TGTGCCAGCTCCCCTTTAAGGACTAGCGGGAGGGCCTCCTACGAGCAGTACTTC. Protein product: CASSPLRTSGRASYEQYF.

The chain recombines TRBV7-7 with TRBJ2-5; D ambiguous. CDR1 SSHAT and CDR2 FNYEAQ come from the germline V gene (reference sequence). Trimming removed 3 bases from V and 5 bases from J, with 22 bases in between. The CDR3 length is 17 residues. The CDR3 DNA sequence: TGTGCCAGCAGCTTGGGTGCTGCGGTAGAGGCTGTTGAGACCCAGTACTTC. This translates into CASSLGAAVEAVETQYF.

The chain uses TRBV5-4 and TRBJ2-1; no definite D call. This CDR3 contains 16 residues. CDR1 SGHNT and CDR2 YYREEE come from the germline V gene (reference sequence). The ends were cut back, 1 base at V and 4 bases at J, with 15 bases in the middle. CDR3 region: CASSLPKVGGYNEQFF. As DNA, the CDR3 is TGTGCCAGCAGCTTGCCGAAAGTCGGCGGATACAATGAGCAGTTCTTC.